This T cell receptor (beta chain) derives from a study of T cell repertoires in cytomegalovirus infection. General study points: In two of eight donors, the top clonotype was HLA-C-restricted CMV-specific.

Trimming pared 4 bases from V and 2 bases from J, leaving 9 bases between. Germline V gene data show CDR1 as SGHDT and CDR2 as YYEEEE. The length of the CDR3 is 13 residues. TCRdb recomputed calls from the reads with MiXCR, one row per CDR3 protein. The sample lists 450,000 to 600,000 distinct CDR3 sequences, around 11% occurring once. About this clonotype itself: Its specificity is not known.

The clonotype originates from a human donor in good health (CMV status not recorded). Some clones in this sample may be carry-over from other donors' samples. Sequences were obtained from PBMCs. The chain employs TRBV5-6 and TRBJ2-5; no clear D. DNA for the CDR3: TGTGCCAGCAGCATTGTGGGGCAAGAGACCCAGTACTTC. Translated, it gives CASSIVGQETQYF.